This TCR beta chain was recovered during a study of blood T cell repertoires in COVID-19. The wider study: PBMCs, B-cell-depleted T cells, or T cells were the source of the cDNA or gDNA that made up the material.

Assay used: immunoSEQ multiplex PCR; TCRdb lists only in-frame clones, some missing. This table holds 250,000 or so clones, 85% to 90% found once. Sequenced sample: peripheral blood. The sequence came from a man older than 75 with acute or convalescent COVID-19.

The CDR3 DNA reads as TGCGCCAGCAGCCAAGTGTATTATAGCAATCAGCCCCAGCATTTT. Translating it yields CASSQVYYSNQPQHF. The genes are TRBV4-3 and TRBJ1-5, with D uncertain. The V gene lost 1 base and the J gene lost 0 bases, with 7 bases spanning the gap. In germline, CDR1 is LGHNA, CDR2 YSLEER. The CDR3 is 15 amino acids.